This TCR beta chain was identified in a study of technical replicates of blood from several donors. This clone was seen just once. The protocol was immunoSEQ multiplex PCR, while the TCRdb copy is restricted to in-frame clones and leaves out a portion. The sample includes roughly 60,000 clones, around 93% seen only once; the top ten take about 4.5%. This clonotype was sampled from a human donor in good health. Some clones in this sample may be carry-over from other donors' samples. The source material was PBMCs.

CDR3 sequence: CASSYGLAGGTETQYF. The CDR3, as DNA: TGTGCCAGCAGCTACGGACTAGCGGGGGGTACAGAGACCCAGTACTTC. This chain uses TRBV9 with TRBJ2-5; 14 positions match TRBD2. Germline lookup yields CDR1 SGDLS and CDR2 YYNGEE. The CDR3 totals 16 residues. Germline trimming cut 4 bases from V and 4 bases from J; bases unmatched to any gene: 6. The full variable domain, its missing parts supplied by reference TRBV9 and TRBJ2-5, is DSGVTQTPKHLITATGQRVTLRCSPRSGDLSVYWYQQSLDQGLQFLIQYYNGEERAKGNILERFSAQQFPDLHSELNLSSLELGDSALYFCASSYGLAGGTETQYFGPGTRLLVL.